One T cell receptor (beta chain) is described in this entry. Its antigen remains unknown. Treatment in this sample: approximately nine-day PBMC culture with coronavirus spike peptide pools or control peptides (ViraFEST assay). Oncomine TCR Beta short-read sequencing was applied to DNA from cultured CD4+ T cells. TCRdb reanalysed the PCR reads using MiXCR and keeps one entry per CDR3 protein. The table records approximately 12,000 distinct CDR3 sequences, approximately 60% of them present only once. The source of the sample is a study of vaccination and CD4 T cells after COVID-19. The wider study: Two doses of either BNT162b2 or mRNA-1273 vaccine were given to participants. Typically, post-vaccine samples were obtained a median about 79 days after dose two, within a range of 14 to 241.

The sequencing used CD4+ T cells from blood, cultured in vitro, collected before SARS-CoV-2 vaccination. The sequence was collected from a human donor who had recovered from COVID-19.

CDR3 sequence: CASSSRGRGVHYGYTF. The CDR3 DNA is TGTGCCAGCAGCTCCCGGGGGAGGGGTGTGCACTATGGCTACACCTTC. The chain joins TRBV12-3 or TRBV12-4 to TRBJ1-2; D perhaps matches TRBD1 (5 bases). V lost 6 bases, J lost 3 bases, and 20 bases lay in between. This CDR3 is built from 16 residues.